These T cell receptor beta chains were read from a single sample in a study of T cells in narcolepsy. TCRdb keeps only in-frame clones here, not all; method: immunoSEQ multiplex PCR. The sample includes about 33,000 clones, 85% to 90% of them seen just once. The specimen was CD45RA- memory CD4+ T cells from PBMCs. The receptors derive from a human donor with narcolepsy. CDR3s leave out the opening cysteine and the closing phenylalanine or tryptophan.

v_gene: TRBV7-9
CDR3aa: ASSPMTGGLWYGYT

v_gene: TRBV7-8
CDR3aa: ASSLDGAGYT

v_gene: TRBV7-2
CDR3aa: ASRGQRGGVNEQF

v_gene: TRBV28
CDR3aa: ASNGERDGYT

v_gene: TRBV18
CDR3aa: ASSPESPRSGNTIY

v_gene: TRBV6-6
CDR3aa: ASSNPRGVVYEQY

v_gene: TRBV15
CDR3aa: ATSRDRGTSGRGSYNEQF

v_gene: TRBV19
CDR3aa: ASSIRGTFNQPQH

v_gene: TRBV6-6
CDR3aa: ASNRGTNSPLH

v_gene: TRBV5-8
CDR3aa: ASSLMAQETQY

v_gene: TRBV30
CDR3aa: AWSSGAYEQY

v_gene: TRBV2
CDR3aa: ASSETGTPRNTIY

v_gene: TRBV7-2
CDR3aa: ASSPPGLAGGRETQY

v_gene: TRBV5-1
CDR3aa: ASSSGQSSTDTQY

v_gene: TRBV29-1
CDR3aa: SVANNRFDTQY

v_gene: TRBV19
CDR3aa: ASSIGWGTGTDTQY

v_gene: TRBV28
CDR3aa: ASSVRSFGGTYGYT

v_gene: TRBV28
CDR3aa: ASSSGGSYEQC

v_gene: TRBV7-3
CDR3aa: ASSLGAGGPDTQY

v_gene: TRBV6-1
CDR3aa: ASSLGPSTDTQY

v_gene: TRBV30
CDR3aa: AWSATSTSGKQF

v_gene: TRBV11-2
CDR3aa: ASSLEWGAGAHNEQF

v_gene: TRBV7-2
CDR3aa: ASSLTTTSGYT

v_gene: TRBV7-9
CDR3aa: ASTREGQPQH

v_gene: TRBV6-6
CDR3aa: ASSPPTGTDNQPQH

v_gene: TRBV29-1
CDR3aa: SFDRGGTGELF

v_gene: TRBV7-2
CDR3aa: ASSSQAGAYNEQF

v_gene: TRBV7-8
CDR3aa: ASSLGSLVRQETQY

v_gene: TRBV27
CDR3aa: ASSLQGQVIYEQY

v_gene: TRBV28
CDR3aa: ASSSSGRRLYGYT

v_gene: TRBV5-1
CDR3aa: ASSDPGQPYEQY

v_gene: TRBV5-4
CDR3aa: ASSFRGAGAEAF

v_gene: TRBV7-3
CDR3aa: ASSLGLNQPQH